Listed below are T cell receptor beta chains from one sample, sequenced in a study of cytomegalovirus exposure and HLA in healthy donors. Repertoires were generated with immunoSEQ multiplex PCR, while TCRdb's copy carries only in-frame clones and drops some. The sample carries more than 140,000 clones, 77% recorded once. Sequences were obtained from PBMCs. The receptors originated from a female donor in good health and CMV-seronegative. CDR3s include the opening cysteine and the closing phenylalanine or tryptophan. D genes are given only for firm matches. Rows give clone size only sometimes, using once, few, many, or a class for an expanded clone.

>.|TRBV27|once|TRBJ1-1
TGTGCCAGCAGTTTTTCCCCGGCCCCCCGGGTAGCGGCTTTCTTT
CASSFSPAPRVAAFF
>.|TRBV7-9|.|TRBJ2-7
TGTGCCACGCGGGATTCCAGCTCCTACGAGCAGTACTTC
CATRDSSSYEQYF
>TRBD2|TRBV5-1|.|TRBJ2-1
TGCGCCAGCAGCTTGGGCTCTAGCGGGGGGAATGAGCAGTTCTTC
CASSLGSSGGNEQFF
>.|TRBV13|.|TRBJ2-1
TGTGCCACCCTAAAGGGGGGGGGCCTTATTGAGCAGTTCTTC
CATLKGGGLIEQFF
>TRBD2|TRBV10-2|.|TRBJ2-1
TGCGCCAGCAGTGAGTCTGGGACTAGGGGCAATGAGCAGTTCTTC
CASSESGTRGNEQFF
>TRBD1|TRBV5-8|.|TRBJ2-1
TGTGCCAGCAGCGTCGGACAGGGGTTCGCTGAGCAGTTCTTC
CASSVGQGFAEQFF
>TRBD2|TRBV27|.|TRBJ2-5
TGTGCCAGCCGTGACCGTTTAGCGGGGGGGAAGACCCAGTACTTC
CASRDRLAGGKTQYF
>.|TRBV6-5|.|TRBJ1-2
TGTGCCAGCAGTTACGGGGCAGGGTATGGCTACACCTTC
CASSYGAGYGYTF
>TRBD1|TRBV15|.|TRBJ1-5
TGTGCCACCAGCCGCGACGGACAGGTAAATCAGCCCCAGCATTTT
CATSRDGQVNQPQHF
>.|TRBV10-1|.|TRBJ1-2
TGCGCCAGCAGTCCCGCGGAACTTAACATGGGTGGCTACACCTTC
CASSPAELNMGGYTF
>TRBD2|TRBV15|.|TRBJ2-5
TGTGCCACCAGCAGAGATCGGGGGGAGGCAGGAGAGACCCAGTACTTC
CATSRDRGEAGETQYF
>TRBD1|TRBV28|.|TRBJ1-4
TGTGCCAGCAGTTCCCGACGCCAGGGGGCAACTAATGAAAAACTGTTTTTT
CASSSRRQGATNEKLFF
>.|TRBV15|.|TRBJ1-5
TGTGCCACCAGCAGAGTAGACAGCCCAGGGCCCCAGCATTTT
CATSRVDSPGPQHF
>.|TRBV19|.|TRBJ2-2
TGTGCCAGTAATACGGGTCCCACCGCGAGCACCGGGGAGCTGTTTTTT
CASNTGPTASTGELFF
>TRBD2|TRBV29-1|.|TRBJ2-3
TGCAGTTTTGGGAGCTCGGGAGGAACAGATACGCAGTATTTT
CSFGSSGGTDTQYF
>.|TRBV30|once|TRBJ2-7
TGTGCCTGGAGTCCCACTAGGTTTCGGTCCTACGAGCAGTACTTC
CAWSPTRFRSYEQYF
>TRBD1|TRBV7-2|.|TRBJ1-2
TGTGCCAGCAGCTTAGCCGGGACAGCGACGAACTATGGCTACACCTTC
CASSLAGTATNYGYTF
>.|TRBV6-6|.|TRBJ1-2
TGTGCCAGCAGTTTCCCGGAGTTCTGTGGCTACACCTTC
CASSFPEFCGYTF
>.|TRBV6-1|.|TRBJ1-2
TGTGCCAGCAGTGAAGTCATCAGCTATGGCTACACCTTC
CASSEVISYGYTF
>TRBD2|TRBV25-1|.|TRBJ2-1
TGTGCCAGCAGTGACTTTGGGGGTTCTAGCGGGAGTCTCAATGAGCAGTTCTTC
CASSDFGGSSGSLNEQFF
>TRBD1|TRBV5-6|.|TRBJ2-5
TGTGCCAGCAGCTTGGAGGGACAGGGCCCTATGGGGGAGACCCAGTACTTC
CASSLEGQGPMGETQYF
>.|TRBV10-3|.|TRBJ1-1
TGTGCCATCAGTGAGTCTGTGGGGGGACCGAAATGGGACACTGAAGCTTTCTTT
CAISESVGGPKWDTEAFF
>TRBD1|TRBV7-6|.|TRBJ1-3
TGTGCCAGCAGCTCCTCCGGGACAGGGGTTGGAAACACCATATATTTT
CASSSSGTGVGNTIYF
>.|TRBV2|.|TRBJ2-7
TGTGCCAGCAGTGAAAGCCCGGGGAAACAACCCTACGAGCAGTACTTC
CASSESPGKQPYEQYF
>.|TRBV5-1|few|TRBJ1-2
TGCGCCAGCAGCTTGGGGTTACAAACCACCTTC
CASSLGLQTTF
>.|TRBV11-1|.|TRBJ2-7
TGTGCCAGCAGCTCAACTGGTTGGGGGGACTCCTACGAGCAGTACTTC
CASSSTGWGDSYEQYF
>.|TRBV5-6|.|TRBJ2-1
TGTGCCAGCACCTCTCGGCGGATTAGCTCCTACAATGAGCAGTTCTTC
CASTSRRISSYNEQFF
>.|TRBV6-1|.|TRBJ1-3
TGTGCCAGCAGACCAGGGAACTCTGGAAACACCATATATTTT
CASRPGNSGNTIYF
>.|TRBV27|.|TRBJ2-7
TGTGCCAGCAGAGGACAGTCCTTGGACTCCTACGAGCAGTACTTC
CASRGQSLDSYEQYF
>.|TRBV27|.|TRBJ1-5
TGTGCCAGCAGTTTAAAGGGGCTGAATCAGCCCCAGCATTTT
CASSLKGLNQPQHF
>TRBD2|TRBV7-8|.|TRBJ2-3
TGTGCCAGCAGCTTAGTGGCGGGGGCAGATACGCAGTATTTT
CASSLVAGADTQYF
>.|TRBV6-5|.|TRBJ2-7
TGTGCCAGCACCCGCCAGGCAGGGGGGTTCAACGAGCAGTACTTC
CASTRQAGGFNEQYF
>.|TRBV5-1|few|TRBJ2-3
TGCGCCAGCAGAGCTCAGGGAAGCACAGATACGCAGTATTTT
CASRAQGSTDTQYF
>.|TRBV5-1|.|TRBJ1-6
TGCGCCAGCAGCTCCCGGGGGGGGTACCTCTCACCCCTCCACTTT
CASSSRGGYLSPLHF
>.|TRBV28|.|TRBJ1-5
TGTGCCAGCAGTTTATCCGGTCAGCCCCAGCATTTT
CASSLSGQPQHF
>TRBD1|TRBV27|.|TRBJ1-5
TGTGCCAGCAGTCCCCGGACAGGGGCGCTTAGCAATCAGCCCCAGCATTTT
CASSPRTGALSNQPQHF
>.|TRBV27|.|TRBJ1-2
TGTGCCAGCAGTCCGTCCTGGGACACGGCGGGTGGCTACACCTTC
CASSPSWDTAGGYTF
>TRBD1|TRBV5-6|few|TRBJ1-2
TGTGCCAGCAGCTTCGTGTCCCTGACAGGGAGTCATGGTGGCTACACCTTC
CASSFVSLTGSHGGYTF
>TRBD2|TRBV6-1|once|TRBJ2-7
TGTGCCAGCGCTACGACTAGCGGGGACTACGAGCAGTACTTC
CASATTSGDYEQYF
>TRBD1|TRBV4-2|.|TRBJ1-2
TGTGCCAGCAGCCAGGGGGACAGGGGGCTCCTGGACTATGGCTACACCTTC
CASSQGDRGLLDYGYTF
>.|TRBV7-9|once|TRBJ2-5
TGTGCCAGCAGCTCACGGTTAGGGACACGAGAGACCCAGTACTTC
CASSSRLGTRETQYF
>.|TRBV5-1|.|TRBJ2-6
TGCGCCAGCAGCTTGGAAGTGGCTAGGGGGGCCAACGTCCTGACTTTC
CASSLEVARGANVLTF
>TRBD1|TRBV7-8|.|TRBJ1-2
TGTGCCAGCAGCTTACTGGGGACAGCTTCTCACCATGGCTACACCTTC
CASSLLGTASHHGYTF
>TRBD1|TRBV18|.|TRBJ1-2
TGTGCCAGCTCACGTACACCGGACAGGGCCCGTTCCTATGGCTACACCTTC
CASSRTPDRARSYGYTF
>.|TRBV4-1|.|TRBJ2-5
TGCGCCAGCAGCCAAGTTTATGGGGGGGGCCTCCCTCAAGAGACCCAGTACTTC
CASSQVYGGGLPQETQYF
>.|TRBV27|.|TRBJ1-1
TGTGCCAGCAGTTTATACGTCCATGGGCACACTGAAGCTTTCTTT
CASSLYVHGHTEAFF
>.|TRBV15|.|TRBJ2-2
TGTGCCACCAGCAGAGCAGGGTACACCGGGGAGCTGTTTTTT
CATSRAGYTGELFF
>.|TRBV27|.|TRBJ2-7
TGTGCCAGCAGTCATGGGGGCACGGGACCAATAGTCTTC
CASSHGGTGPIVF
>.|TRBV7-3|.|TRBJ2-1
TGTGCCAGCAGCCCCATAGCTCTAGCTTCTACCAATGAGCAGTTCTTC
CASSPIALASTNEQFF
>.|TRBV28|.|TRBJ2-7
TGTGCCAGCAGTTTCTTACAGGGTTTCTACGAGCAGTACTTC
CASSFLQGFYEQYF
>.|TRBV6-1|.|TRBJ2-7
TGTGCCAGCAGTGTATCCGGGAACAACGAGCAGTACTTC
CASSVSGNNEQYF
>TRBD1|TRBV5-1|.|TRBJ2-7
TGCGCCAGCAGCACCGGACAGGATTCCTACGAGCAGTACTTC
CASSTGQDSYEQYF
>TRBD2|TRBV13|.|TRBJ2-3
TGTGCCAGCAGCCCCCCCCGCGGGGGGCGCGGAGGAGATACGCAGTATTTT
CASSPPRGGRGGDTQYF
>TRBD2|TRBV19|.|TRBJ2-3
TGTGCCAGTAGTCCCCGGACTAGCGGGAGTGCTCAAACGCAGTATTTT
CASSPRTSGSAQTQYF
>.|TRBV11-3|.|TRBJ2-1
TGTGCCAGCAGCTTAGGTGGGCTATCCAACAATGAGCAGTTCTTC
CASSLGGLSNNEQFF